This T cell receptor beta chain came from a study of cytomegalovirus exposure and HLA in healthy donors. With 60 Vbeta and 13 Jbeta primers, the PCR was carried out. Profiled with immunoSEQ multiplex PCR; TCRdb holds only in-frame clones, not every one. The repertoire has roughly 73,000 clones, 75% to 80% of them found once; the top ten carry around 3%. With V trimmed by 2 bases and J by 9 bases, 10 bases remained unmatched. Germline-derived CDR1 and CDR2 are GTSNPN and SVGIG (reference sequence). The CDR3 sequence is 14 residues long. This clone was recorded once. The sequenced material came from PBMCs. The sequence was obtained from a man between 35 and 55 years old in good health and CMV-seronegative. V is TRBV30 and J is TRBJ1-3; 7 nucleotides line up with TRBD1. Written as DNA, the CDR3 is TGTGCCTGGAGTCAGACAGGGCTCGGTCGCACCATATATTTT. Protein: CAWSQTGLGRTIYF.